A single sample is the source of the 22 T cell receptor beta chains below, sequenced in a study of identical twins (dated by TCRdb to 2016 to 2017). The library was generated by 5' RACE. The sequencer was an Illumina HiSeq 2000. In TCRdb, the public reads were trimmed at Q25 with fastp and aligned with MiXCR, with productive beta chains retained. Identical CDR3 protein sequences are pooled into one entry, listed with their most common genes and DNA. This sample lists some 900,000 distinct CDR3 sequences; more than 9% were detected once. The ten largest account for around 1.5% of the sample. The sample was also reused in another study, on yellow fever vaccine responses in identical twins.

The sequenced sample consisted of PBMCs. The receptor set was obtained from a woman between 18 and 29 years old in good health.

The chain recombines TRBV29-1 with TRBJ1-2; 7 nucleotides agree with TRBD1. Germline-derived CDR1 and CDR2 are SQVTM and ANQGSEA. Trimming cost V 4 bases and J 5 bases; bases outside gene matches: 7. The CDR3 loop spans 13 amino acids. The CDR3 loop reads CSVVRQGVYGYTF. The DNA for the CDR3 is TGCAGCGTTGTTCGTCAGGGGGTGTATGGCTACACCTTC.

This clonotype was seen more than once but under ten times. The chain employs TRBV29-1 and TRBJ2-1; TRBD2 agrees at 12 bases. V dropped 3 bases and J dropped 4; count of bases not matched to a gene: 7. Germline values: CDR1 SQVTM, CDR2 ANQGSEA. The CDR3 length is 16 residues. In nucleotides, the CDR3 is TGCAGCGTTGAGGGGTGGACTAGCGGGACTTACAATGAGCAGTTCTTC. The encoded protein is CSVEGWTSGTYNEQFF.

This clonotype has just a few counts. The chain uses TRBV5-4 and TRBJ2-5, with 7 nucleotides matching TRBD1. This CDR3 spans 17 amino acids. Trimming at V came to 0 bases and at J to 0 bases, leaving 8 bases not matched to a gene. Germline V gene lookup returns CDR1 SGHNT and CDR2 YYREEE (reference sequence). As DNA, the CDR3 is TGTGCCAGCAGCTTGGTCGGTAGGGGGCAACACCAAGAGACCCAGTACTTC. It is translated as CASSLVGRGQHQETQYF.

This chain connects TRBV3-1 to TRBJ2-1; D remains unclear. This CDR3 is 12 amino acids long. V dropped 4 bases and J dropped 10 bases, with 11 bases sitting between them. CDR1 is LGHDT, CDR2 YNNKEL, per germline (reference sequence). CDR3 sequence: CASSRARVEQFF. As DNA, the CDR3 is TGTGCCAGCAGCCGAGCTAGGGTGGAGCAGTTCTTC.

This clonotype was detected only a few times. This chain uses TRBV28 with TRBJ2-1; perhaps TRBD1 as D (6 bases). The germline V and J ends were trimmed by 4 bases and 4 bases, with 17 bases remaining between them. The CDR3 spans 16 residues. Germline-derived CDR1 and CDR2 are MDHEN and SYDVKM. DNA for the CDR3: TGTGCCAGCAGTTCCCACAGGGAAAAAGGGTACAATGAGCAGTTCTTC. Its protein is CASSSHREKGYNEQFF.

The table lists this clonotype with many counts. The chain has TRBV20-1 and TRBJ2-3; D is undetermined. CDR3 length equals 12 residues. V gave up 3 bases and J gave up 4 bases, with 8 bases separating them. Looked up from germline, CDR1 is DFQATT and CDR2 is SNEGSKA (reference sequence). The CDR3 spells CSARGPADTQYF. The DNA for the CDR3 is TGCAGTGCTAGGGGCCCGGCAGATACGCAGTATTTT.

This sequence joins TRBV24-1 and TRBJ2-3; 15 nucleotides align to TRBD2. V trimming: 5 bases; J trimming: 4 bases; junction bases outside the gene matches: 6. This CDR3 spans 17 amino acids. CDR1 is KGHDR, CDR2 SFDVKD, per germline. DNA for the CDR3: TGTGCCACCAGTGGGGGTCGGACTAGCGGGAGGGCAGATACGCAGTATTTT. Its protein is CATSGGRTSGRADTQYF.

The rearrangement uses TRBV20-1 and TRBJ2-3; no definite D call. The V gene's germline CDR1 is DFQATT and CDR2 SNEGSKA (reference sequence). V shed 2 bases and J shed 4 bases, with 7 bases lying between them. The CDR3 length is 12 residues. CDR3: CSARPGPDTQYF. Written as DNA, the CDR3 is TGCAGTGCTAGACCCGGGCCAGATACGCAGTATTTT.

This clonotype was counted ten times or more. The CDR3 region is CASTLRGTEAFF. CDR3 nucleotide sequence: TGTGCCAGCACCTTAAGGGGAACTGAAGCTTTCTTT. The chain uses TRBV12-3 or TRBV12-4 and TRBJ1-1; possibly TRBD1 for D (5 bases). The CDR3 sequence is 12 residues long. Trimming left V 7 bases short and J 5 bases short, with 11 bases between.

The genes are TRBV24-1 and TRBJ2-5; TRBD1 matches 8 bases. The V gene end was trimmed by 0 bases and the J gene end by 1 base; junction bases not matched to a gene: 3. The germline gives CDR1 KGHDR, CDR2 SFDVKD. The CDR3 length is 16 residues. The DNA for the CDR3 is TGTGCCACCAGTGATTTGCGAGGACAGGGCCAAGAGACCCAGTACTTC. Protein product: CATSDLRGQGQETQYF.

V gene TRBV29-1 combines with J gene TRBJ2-5, with D uncertain. This CDR3 is built from 13 residues. The germline V gene has CDR1 SQVTM and CDR2 ANQGSEA. Trimming cost V 4 bases and J 10 bases, with 19 bases left between them. In DNA, the CDR3 is TGCAGCGTTGTTTATTGGGCTACAAGGGTCCAGTACTTC. Its protein is CSVVYWATRVQYF. Combining the CDR3 with reference TRBV29-1 and TRBJ2-5 gives the whole variable domain SAVISQKPSRDICQRGTSLTIQCQVDSQVTMMFWYRQQPGQSLTLIATANQGSEATYESGFVIDKFPISRPNLTFSTLTVSNMSPEDSSIYLCSVVYWATRVQYFGPGTRLLVL.

This chain links TRBV15 with TRBJ2-1; 11 bases fit TRBD2. Germline lookup yields CDR1 LNHNV and CDR2 YYDKDF (reference sequence). The V segment lost 5 bases and the J segment 8 bases; nucleotides outside the gene matches: 8. This CDR3 has 15 residues. The CDR3 DNA is TGTGCCACCAGCGGTAGCGGGGGGGCCGGCTATGAGCAGTTCTTC. Encoded protein: CATSGSGGAGYEQFF. Based on the CDR3 plus reference TRBV15 and TRBJ2-1, the full variable domain is DAMVIQNPRYQVTQFGKPVTLSCSQTLNHNVMYWYQQKSSQAPKLLFHYYDKDFNNEADTPDNFQSRRPNTSFCFLDIRSPGLGDTAMYLCATSGSGGAGYEQFFGPGTRLTVL.

This chain uses TRBV6-5 with TRBJ2-7; D possibly matches TRBD1 or TRBD2 (5 bases each). From germline, CDR1 is MNHEY and CDR2 SVGAGI. Trimming took off 0 bases at V and 0 bases at J, with 15 bases between the two ends. The CDR3 is 17 residues long. The CDR3 loop is CASSYSLGTASSYEQYF. As DNA, the CDR3 is TGTGCCAGCAGTTACTCGCTCGGGACCGCGAGCTCCTACGAGCAGTACTTC.

This clonotype has a handful of counts. The chain couples TRBV5-5 to TRBJ2-7; D is possibly TRBD1 (6 bases). Germline V lookup: CDR1 SGHKS, CDR2 YYEKEE (reference sequence). Trimming cost V 1 base and J 2 bases, with 13 bases left between them. This CDR3 region has 15 residues. The CDR3 DNA sequence: TGTGCCAGCAGCTTGCCAGGGGATGAAACCTACGAGCAGTACTTC. It codes for CASSLPGDETYEQYF.

The table lists this clonotype with a few counts. This chain links TRBV25-1 with TRBJ2-5, with D tentatively TRBD2 (6 bases). The germline V and J ends were trimmed by 4 bases and 2 bases, with 14 bases remaining between them. CDR1 and CDR2 (germline): MGHDK, SYGVNS. The CDR3 contains 15 residues. The CDR3 nucleotides read TGTGCCAGCAGTGGCCCGGGGGTATCGCAAGAGACCCAGTACTTC. This codes for CASSGPGVSQETQYF.

The chain is built from TRBV6-1 and TRBJ2-3; TRBD1 aligns across 7 bases. The ends lost 4 bases at V and 6 bases at J; junction bases unmatched: 4. The germline V gene encodes CDR1 MNHNS and CDR2 SASEGT. There are 13 residues in the CDR3. DNA for the CDR3: TGTGCCAGCAGTGTTAGCAGGGGGGATACGCAGTATTTT. It yields the protein CASSVSRGDTQYF.

J is TRBJ2-3 and V is TRBV4-2; a weak D match, TRBD2 (6 bases). This CDR3 comprises 17 residues. V shed 0 bases and J shed 1 base, with 14 bases lying between them. Germline loops: CDR1 LGHNA, CDR2 YNFKEQ. The CDR3 DNA is TGTGCCAGCAGCCAAGACGGAGGGTCTAGCGGCACAGATACGCAGTATTTT. Encoded protein: CASSQDGGSSGTDTQYF.

This clonotype was picked up a small number of times. The chain is built from TRBV12-3 or TRBV12-4 and TRBJ2-7; 8 bases line up with TRBD2. Trimming at V came to 6 bases and at J to 2 bases, leaving 6 bases not matched to a gene. There are 14 residues in the CDR3. CDR3 in DNA: TGTGCCAGCAGCCTAGCGGGTGCCACCTACGAGCAGTACTTC. This translates into CASSLAGATYEQYF.

The chain is built from TRBV4-2 and TRBJ1-1; weak D call: TRBD1 (6 bases). Trimming removed 0 bases from V and 1 base from J, with 12 bases in between. Per germline, CDR1 LGHNA and CDR2 YNFKEQ. CDR3 length: 16 residues. In nucleotides, the CDR3 is TGTGCCAGCAGCCAAGAAGCAGGACAGAGGAACACTGAAGCTTTCTTT. Its translation: CASSQEAGQRNTEAFF.

The gene calls are TRBV9 and TRBJ2-1; D not resolved. Between the trimmed V and J ends, which lost 1 base and 8 bases, there was a span of 16 bases. Germline V gene lookup returns CDR1 SGDLS and CDR2 YYNGEE. The CDR3 has 15 residues. The CDR3 sequence: CASSVKISPVDEQFF. In nucleotides, the CDR3 is TGTGCCAGCAGCGTAAAAATATCGCCAGTCGATGAGCAGTTCTTC.

This clonotype was counted only a few times. The chain combines TRBV20-1 with TRBJ2-3, with D possibly matching TRBD2 (5 bases). This CDR3 has 14 amino acids. Germline-derived CDR1 and CDR2 are DFQATT and SNEGSKA (reference sequence). V lost 5 bases and J lost 5, with 17 bases in between. The CDR3 region has the DNA TGCAGTGCTCCCGGGCCCGGGGTCGAAGATACGCAGTATTTT. As protein: CSAPGPGVEDTQYF.

This clonotype has a count of ten or more. The chain has TRBV10-3 and TRBJ2-3; D is unclear. Germline CDR1 is ENHRY and CDR2 is SYGVKD. CDR3 length: 13 residues. V was clipped by 6 bases and J by 3 bases, with 10 bases between them. The CDR3 DNA sequence: TGTGCCATCAGCAGTCTCGGGACAGATACGCAGTATTTT. Translation: CAISSLGTDTQYF.